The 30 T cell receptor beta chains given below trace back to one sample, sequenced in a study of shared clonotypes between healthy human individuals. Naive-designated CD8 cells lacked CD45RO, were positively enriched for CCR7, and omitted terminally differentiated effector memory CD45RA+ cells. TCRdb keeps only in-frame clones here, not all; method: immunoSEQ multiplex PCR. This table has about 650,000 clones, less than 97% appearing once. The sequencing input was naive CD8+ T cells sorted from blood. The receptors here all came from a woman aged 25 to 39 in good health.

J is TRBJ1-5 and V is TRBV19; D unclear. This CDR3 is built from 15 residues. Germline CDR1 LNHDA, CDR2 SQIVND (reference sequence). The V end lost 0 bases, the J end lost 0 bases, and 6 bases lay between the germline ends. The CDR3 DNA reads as TGTGCCAGTAGTATAGATGCGGATAGCAATCAGCCCCAGCATTTT. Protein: CASSIDADSNQPQHF.

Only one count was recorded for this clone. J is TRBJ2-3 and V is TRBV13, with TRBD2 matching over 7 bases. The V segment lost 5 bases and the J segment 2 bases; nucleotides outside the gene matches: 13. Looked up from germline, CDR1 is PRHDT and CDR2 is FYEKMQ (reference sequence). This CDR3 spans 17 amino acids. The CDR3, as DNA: TGTGCCAGCAGCCACCGGGACTACGTTTCCTACACAGATACGCAGTATTTT. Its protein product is CASSHRDYVSYTDTQYF.

The CDR3 region has the DNA TGTGCCAGCAGTCTAACAATCCAAGAGACCCAGTACTTC. Amino acids: CASSLTIQETQYF. The rearrangement uses TRBV27 and TRBJ2-5; no clear D. Germline V lookup: CDR1 MNHEY, CDR2 SMNVEV (reference sequence). The CDR3 runs to 13 residues. The ends were cut back, 5 bases at V and 1 base at J, with 8 bases in the middle.

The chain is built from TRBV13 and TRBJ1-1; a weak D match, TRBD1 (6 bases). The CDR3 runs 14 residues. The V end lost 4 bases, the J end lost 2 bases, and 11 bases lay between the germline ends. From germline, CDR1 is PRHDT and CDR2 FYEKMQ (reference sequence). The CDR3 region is CASSSDRVNTEAFF. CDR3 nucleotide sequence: TGTGCCAGCAGCTCGGACAGAGTAAACACTGAAGCTTTCTTT.

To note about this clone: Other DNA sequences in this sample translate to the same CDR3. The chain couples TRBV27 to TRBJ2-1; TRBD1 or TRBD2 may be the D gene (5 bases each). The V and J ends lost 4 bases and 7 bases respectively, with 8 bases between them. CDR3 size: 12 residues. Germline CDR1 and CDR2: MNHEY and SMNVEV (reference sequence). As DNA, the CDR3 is TGTGCCAGCAGTTCGAGGGGAAATGAGCAGTTCTTC. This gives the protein CASSSRGNEQFF.

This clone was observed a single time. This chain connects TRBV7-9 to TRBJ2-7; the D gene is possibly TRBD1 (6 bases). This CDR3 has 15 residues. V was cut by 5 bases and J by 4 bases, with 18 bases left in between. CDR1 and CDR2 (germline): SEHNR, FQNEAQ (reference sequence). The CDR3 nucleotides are TGTGCCAGCAGCCTTGGGGGCGATCGCCATTACGAGCAGTACTTC. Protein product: CASSLGGDRHYEQYF.

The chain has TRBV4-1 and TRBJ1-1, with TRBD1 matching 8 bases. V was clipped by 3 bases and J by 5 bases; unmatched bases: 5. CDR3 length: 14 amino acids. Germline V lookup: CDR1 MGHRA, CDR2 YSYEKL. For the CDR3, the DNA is TGCGCCAGCAGCCACAGACAGGGGAGTACTGAAGCTTTCTTT. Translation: CASSHRQGSTEAFF.

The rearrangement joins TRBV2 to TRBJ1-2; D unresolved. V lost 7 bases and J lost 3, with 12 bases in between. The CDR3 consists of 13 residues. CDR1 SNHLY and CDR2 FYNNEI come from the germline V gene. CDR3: CASKVVTDYGYTF. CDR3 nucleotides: TGTGCCAGCAAAGTAGTGACGGACTATGGCTACACCTTC.

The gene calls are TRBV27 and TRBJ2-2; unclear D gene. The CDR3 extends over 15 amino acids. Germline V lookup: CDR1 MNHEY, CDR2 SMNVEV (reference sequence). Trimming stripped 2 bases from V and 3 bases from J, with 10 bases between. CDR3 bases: TGTGCCAGCAGTTTAGGAGTCTCGGACACCGGGGAGCTGTTTTTT. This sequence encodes CASSLGVSDTGELFF.

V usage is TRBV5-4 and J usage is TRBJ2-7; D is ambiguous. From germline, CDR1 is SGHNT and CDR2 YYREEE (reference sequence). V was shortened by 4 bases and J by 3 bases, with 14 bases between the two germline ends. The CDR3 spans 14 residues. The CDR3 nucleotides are TGTGCCAGCAGCACTACCGGCGAGGACTACGAGCAGTACTTC. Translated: CASSTTGEDYEQYF.

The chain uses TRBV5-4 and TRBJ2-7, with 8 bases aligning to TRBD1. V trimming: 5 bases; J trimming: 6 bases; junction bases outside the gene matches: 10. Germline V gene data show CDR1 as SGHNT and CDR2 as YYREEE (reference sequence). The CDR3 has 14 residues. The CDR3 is CASRTGTGGSEQYF. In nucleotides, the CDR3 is TGTGCCAGCAGGACCGGGACAGGCGGCTCCGAGCAGTACTTC.

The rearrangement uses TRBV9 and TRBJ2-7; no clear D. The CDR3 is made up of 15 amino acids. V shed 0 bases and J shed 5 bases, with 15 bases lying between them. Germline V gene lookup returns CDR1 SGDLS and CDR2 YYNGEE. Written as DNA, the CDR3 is TGTGCCAGCAGCGTAGGGGGTCGTAAGGAACACGAGCAGTACTTC. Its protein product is CASSVGGRKEHEQYF.

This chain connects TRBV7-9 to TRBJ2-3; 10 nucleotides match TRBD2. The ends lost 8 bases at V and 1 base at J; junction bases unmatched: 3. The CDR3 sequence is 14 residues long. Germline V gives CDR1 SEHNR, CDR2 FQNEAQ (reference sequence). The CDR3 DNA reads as TGTGCCAGCGCTCTAGCGGGAGGCACAGATACGCAGTATTTT. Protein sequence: CASALAGGTDTQYF.

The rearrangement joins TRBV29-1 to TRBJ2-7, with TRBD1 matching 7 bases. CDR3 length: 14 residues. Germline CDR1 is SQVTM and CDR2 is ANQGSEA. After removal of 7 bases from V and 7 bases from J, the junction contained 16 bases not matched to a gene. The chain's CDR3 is CSASTGQLRWEQYF. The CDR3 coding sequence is TGCAGCGCGTCGACGGGACAGTTAAGGTGGGAGCAGTACTTC.

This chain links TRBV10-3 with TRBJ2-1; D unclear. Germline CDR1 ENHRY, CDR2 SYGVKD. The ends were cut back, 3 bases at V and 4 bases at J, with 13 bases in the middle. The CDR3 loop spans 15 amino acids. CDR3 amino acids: CAISDTPNRYNEQFF. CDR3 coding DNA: TGTGCCATCAGTGACACACCTAACCGTTACAATGAGCAGTTCTTC.

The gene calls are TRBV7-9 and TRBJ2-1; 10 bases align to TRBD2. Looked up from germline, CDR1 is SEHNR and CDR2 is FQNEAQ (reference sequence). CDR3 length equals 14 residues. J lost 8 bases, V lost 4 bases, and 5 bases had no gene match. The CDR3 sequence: CASSWLAGAYEQFF. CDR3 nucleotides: TGTGCCAGCAGCTGGCTAGCGGGAGCGTATGAGCAGTTCTTC.

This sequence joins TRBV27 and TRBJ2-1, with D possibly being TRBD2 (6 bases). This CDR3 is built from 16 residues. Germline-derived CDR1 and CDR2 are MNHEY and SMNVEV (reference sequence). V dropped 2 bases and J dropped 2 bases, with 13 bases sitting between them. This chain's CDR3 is CASSLRASVTYNEQFF. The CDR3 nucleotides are TGTGCCAGCAGTTTAAGGGCTAGCGTCACCTACAATGAGCAGTTCTTC.

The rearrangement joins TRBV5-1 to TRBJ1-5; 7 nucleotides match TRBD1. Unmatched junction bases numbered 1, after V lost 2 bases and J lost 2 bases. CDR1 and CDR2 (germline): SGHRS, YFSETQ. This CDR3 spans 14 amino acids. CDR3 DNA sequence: TGCGCCAGCAGCTTCGACAGGGGCAATCAGCCCCAGCATTTT. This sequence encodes CASSFDRGNQPQHF.

CDR3 coding DNA: TGCGCCAGCAGCCAAGTGGACAGGGGTTGGGATACGCAGTATTTT. Translation gives CASSQVDRGWDTQYF. This sequence joins TRBV4-1 and TRBJ2-3; 9 positions match TRBD1. Germline V gene data show CDR1 as MGHRA and CDR2 as YSYEKL. V dropped 1 base and J dropped 6; count of bases not matched to a gene: 5. The CDR3 spans 15 residues.

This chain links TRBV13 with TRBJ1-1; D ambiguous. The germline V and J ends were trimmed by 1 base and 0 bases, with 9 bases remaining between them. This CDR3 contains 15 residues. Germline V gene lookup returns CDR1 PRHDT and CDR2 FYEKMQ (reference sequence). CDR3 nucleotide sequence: TGTGCCAGCAGCTTAGCTTACACTATGAACACTGAAGCTTTCTTT. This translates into CASSLAYTMNTEAFF.

CDR3 sequence reads: CASSQADYNYEQYF. The CDR3 DNA reads as TGCGCCAGCAGCCAAGCCGACTATAACTACGAGCAGTACTTC. V and J are TRBV4-1 and TRBJ2-7; D may be TRBD2 (5 bases). The V end was cut by 1 base, the J end by 3 bases, with 10 bases between. The CDR3 sequence is 14 residues long. From germline, CDR1 is MGHRA and CDR2 YSYEKL.

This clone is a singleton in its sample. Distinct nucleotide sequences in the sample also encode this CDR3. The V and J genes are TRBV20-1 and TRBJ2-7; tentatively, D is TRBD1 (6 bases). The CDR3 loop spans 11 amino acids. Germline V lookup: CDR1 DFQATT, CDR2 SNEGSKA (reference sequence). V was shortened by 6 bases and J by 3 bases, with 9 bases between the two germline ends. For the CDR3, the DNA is TGCAGTGCGAGGGACATCTACGAGCAGTACTTC. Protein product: CSARDIYEQYF.

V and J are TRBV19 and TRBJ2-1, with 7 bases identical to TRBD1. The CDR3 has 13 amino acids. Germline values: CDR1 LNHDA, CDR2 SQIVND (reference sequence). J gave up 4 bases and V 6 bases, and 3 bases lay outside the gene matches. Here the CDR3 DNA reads TGTGCCAGTAGCGAGGGACAGTACAATGAGCAGTTCTTC. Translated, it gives CASSEGQYNEQFF.

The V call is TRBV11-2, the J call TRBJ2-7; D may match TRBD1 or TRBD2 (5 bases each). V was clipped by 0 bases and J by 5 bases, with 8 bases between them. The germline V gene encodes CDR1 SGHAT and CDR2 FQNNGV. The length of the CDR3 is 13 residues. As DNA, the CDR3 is TGTGCCAGCAGCTTAGAATGGGGGAACGAGCAGTACTTC. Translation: CASSLEWGNEQYF. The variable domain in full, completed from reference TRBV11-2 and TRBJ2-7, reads EAGVAQSPRYKIIEKRQSVAFWCNPISGHATLYWYQQILGQGPKLLIQFQNNGVVDDSQLPKDRFSAERLKGVDSTLKIQPAKLEDSAVYLCASSLEWGNEQYFGPGTRLTVT.

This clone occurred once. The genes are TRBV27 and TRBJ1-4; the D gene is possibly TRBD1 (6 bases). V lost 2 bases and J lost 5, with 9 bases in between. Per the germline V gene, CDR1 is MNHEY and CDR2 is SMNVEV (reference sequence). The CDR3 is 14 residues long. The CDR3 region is CASSLGQPNEKLFF. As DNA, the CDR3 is TGTGCCAGCAGTTTAGGACAGCCAAATGAAAAACTGTTTTTT.

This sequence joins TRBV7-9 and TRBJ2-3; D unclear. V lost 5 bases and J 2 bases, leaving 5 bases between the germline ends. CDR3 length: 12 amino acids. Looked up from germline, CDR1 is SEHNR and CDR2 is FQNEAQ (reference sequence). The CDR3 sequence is CASSPNTDTQYF. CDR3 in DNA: TGTGCCAGCAGCCCCAACACAGATACGCAGTATTTT.

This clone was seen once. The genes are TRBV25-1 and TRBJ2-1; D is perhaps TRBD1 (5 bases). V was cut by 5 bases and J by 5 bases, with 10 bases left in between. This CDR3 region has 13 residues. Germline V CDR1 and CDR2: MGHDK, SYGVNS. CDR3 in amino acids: CASSTQTDNEQFF. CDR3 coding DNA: TGTGCCAGCAGTACCCAGACAGACAATGAGCAGTTCTTC.

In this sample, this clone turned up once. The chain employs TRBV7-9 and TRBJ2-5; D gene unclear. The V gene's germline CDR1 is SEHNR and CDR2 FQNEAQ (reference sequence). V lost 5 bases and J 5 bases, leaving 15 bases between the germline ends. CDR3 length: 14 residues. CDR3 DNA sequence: TGTGCCAGCAGCCTCGACCTTCGCTTGGAGACCCAGTACTTC. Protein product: CASSLDLRLETQYF.

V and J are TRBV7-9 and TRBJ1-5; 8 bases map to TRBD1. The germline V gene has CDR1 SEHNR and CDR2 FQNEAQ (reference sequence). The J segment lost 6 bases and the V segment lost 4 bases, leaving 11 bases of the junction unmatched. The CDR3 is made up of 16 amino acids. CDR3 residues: CASSSSDRGLGQPQHF. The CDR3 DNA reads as TGTGCCAGCAGCTCTTCAGACAGGGGTTTAGGTCAGCCCCAGCATTTT.

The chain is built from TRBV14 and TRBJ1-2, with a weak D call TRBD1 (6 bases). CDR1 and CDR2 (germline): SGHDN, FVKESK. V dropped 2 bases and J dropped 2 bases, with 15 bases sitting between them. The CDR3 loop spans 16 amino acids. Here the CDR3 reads CASSQSVLDRNYGYTF. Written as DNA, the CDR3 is TGTGCCAGCAGCCAATCCGTCCTAGACAGGAACTATGGCTACACCTTC.